These T cell receptor beta chains were read from a single sample in a study of shared clonotypes between healthy human individuals. Measured with immunoSEQ multiplex PCR; TCRdb has only the in-frame clones, and not every one. The sample consists of 2 million or so clones, just under 95% of them appearing once. The sequenced sample consisted of naive CD8+ T cells sorted from blood. The receptors shown here come from a man between 18 and 29 years old in good health. CDR3s include the opening cysteine and the closing phenylalanine or tryptophan. A D gene is named only where the DNA matches it firmly. The size of a clone is reported for some rows only, either as once, few or many, or as a class for expanded clones.

D gene: .
J gene: TRBJ1-6
clone size: .
V gene: TRBV7-6
CDR3 protein: CASSLEEGSPLHF
CDR3 DNA: TGTGCCAGCAGCTTAGAAGAGGGATCACCCCTCCACTTT

D gene: .
J gene: TRBJ2-7
clone size: .
V gene: TRBV14
CDR3 protein: CASSQEFFREAEQYF
CDR3 DNA: TGTGCCAGCAGCCAAGAATTCTTCAGGGAGGCCGAGCAGTACTTC

D gene: .
J gene: TRBJ2-7
clone size: .
V gene: TRBV6-1
CDR3 protein: CASSEGAMGYTYEQYF
CDR3 DNA: TGTGCCAGCAGTGAAGGGGCGATGGGGTATACCTACGAGCAGTACTTC

D gene: .
J gene: TRBJ2-7
clone size: .
V gene: TRBV7-3
CDR3 protein: CASSLAGQGNYEQYF
CDR3 DNA: TGTGCCAGCAGCTTAGCGGGTCAGGGGAACTACGAGCAGTACTTC

D gene: TRBD1
J gene: TRBJ2-7
clone size: once
V gene: TRBV9
CDR3 protein: CASSPQGNEQYF
CDR3 DNA: TGTGCCAGCAGCCCACAGGGGAACGAGCAGTACTTC

D gene: .
J gene: TRBJ1-5
clone size: .
V gene: TRBV5-6
CDR3 protein: CASNYQGSPQHF
CDR3 DNA: TGTGCCAGCAACTACCAAGGGAGCCCCCAGCATTTT

D gene: .
J gene: TRBJ1-1
clone size: .
V gene: TRBV7-3
CDR3 protein: CASSLTGQLAEAFF
CDR3 DNA: TGTGCCAGCAGCTTAACCGGACAGCTCGCTGAAGCTTTCTTT

D gene: .
J gene: TRBJ2-3
clone size: .
V gene: TRBV30
CDR3 protein: CASTREVSDTQYF
CDR3 DNA: TGTGCCTCAACAAGAGAGGTGTCAGATACGCAGTATTTT

D gene: .
J gene: TRBJ2-4
clone size: .
V gene: TRBV25-1
CDR3 protein: CASSAGTVDIQYF
CDR3 DNA: TGTGCCAGCAGTGCTGGGACCGTAGACATTCAGTACTTC

D gene: TRBD1
J gene: TRBJ2-1
clone size: .
V gene: TRBV6-1
CDR3 protein: CASSVQKGQGPNEQFF
CDR3 DNA: TGTGCCAGCAGTGTTCAGAAGGGACAGGGTCCCAATGAGCAGTTCTTC

D gene: .
J gene: TRBJ2-1
clone size: .
V gene: TRBV27
CDR3 protein: CASSISGWDEQFF
CDR3 DNA: TGTGCCAGCAGTATATCGGGTTGGGATGAGCAGTTCTTC

D gene: .
J gene: TRBJ2-7
clone size: .
V gene: TRBV27
CDR3 protein: CASSLIGAPYEQYF
CDR3 DNA: TGTGCCAGCAGTTTAATCGGGGCCCCTTACGAGCAGTACTTC

D gene: .
J gene: TRBJ1-4
clone size: .
V gene: TRBV7-6
CDR3 protein: CASSLGGFNEKLFF
CDR3 DNA: TGTGCCAGCAGCTTAGGGGGGTTTAATGAAAAACTGTTTTTT

D gene: .
J gene: TRBJ1-2
clone size: .
V gene: TRBV2
CDR3 protein: CASSRLMGTNYGYTF
CDR3 DNA: TGTGCCAGCAGCCGCTTGATGGGGACTAACTATGGCTACACCTTC

D gene: TRBD2
J gene: TRBJ2-7
clone size: .
V gene: TRBV6-1
CDR3 protein: CATTKPGLGSYEQYF
CDR3 DNA: TGTGCCACCACAAAACCAGGACTAGGCTCCTACGAGCAGTACTTC

D gene: .
J gene: TRBJ2-7
clone size: .
V gene: TRBV7-8
CDR3 protein: CASSLVGAEEQYF
CDR3 DNA: TGTGCCAGCAGCTTAGTAGGGGCTGAAGAGCAGTACTTC

D gene: TRBD1
J gene: TRBJ1-1
clone size: .
V gene: TRBV13
CDR3 protein: CASSLGPGQGTSTEAFF
CDR3 DNA: TGTGCCAGCAGCTTAGGCCCGGGACAGGGTACGAGTACTGAAGCTTTCTTT

D gene: TRBD2
J gene: TRBJ2-7
clone size: .
V gene: TRBV7-9
CDR3 protein: CASSLGGSSEQYF
CDR3 DNA: TGTGCCAGCAGCTTGGGGGGGAGTAGCGAGCAGTACTTC

D gene: .
J gene: TRBJ1-6
clone size: .
V gene: TRBV7-8
CDR3 protein: CASSPRQASYNSPLHF
CDR3 DNA: TGTGCCAGCAGCCCTCGACAAGCCTCCTATAATTCACCCCTCCACTTT

D gene: .
J gene: TRBJ1-4
clone size: once
V gene: TRBV19
CDR3 protein: CASSILQEGDQKLFF
CDR3 DNA: TGTGCCAGTAGTATACTACAGGAGGGGGATCAAAAACTGTTTTTT

D gene: .
J gene: TRBJ2-7
clone size: .
V gene: TRBV5-6
CDR3 protein: CASSSGIPYEQYF
CDR3 DNA: TGTGCCAGCAGCTCCGGGATACCTTACGAGCAGTACTTC

D gene: .
J gene: TRBJ2-1
clone size: .
V gene: TRBV6-1
CDR3 protein: CASSEGGGYEQFF
CDR3 DNA: TGTGCCAGCAGTGAAGGAGGGGGATATGAGCAGTTCTTC

D gene: .
J gene: TRBJ2-1
clone size: .
V gene: TRBV27
CDR3 protein: CASSPGAIGQFF
CDR3 DNA: TGTGCCAGCAGTCCCGGGGCGATAGGGCAGTTCTTC

D gene: .
J gene: TRBJ1-1
clone size: .
V gene: TRBV20-1
CDR3 protein: CSARPSIEAFF
CDR3 DNA: TGCAGTGCTAGGCCTTCAATTGAAGCTTTCTTT

D gene: .
J gene: TRBJ2-5
clone size: .
V gene: TRBV2
CDR3 protein: CASKGEETQYF
CDR3 DNA: TGTGCCAGCAAGGGGGAAGAGACCCAGTACTTC

D gene: .
J gene: TRBJ2-7
clone size: .
V gene: TRBV25-1
CDR3 protein: CASSAGESSYEQYF
CDR3 DNA: TGTGCCAGCAGTGCGGGGGAGTCCTCCTACGAGCAGTACTTC

D gene: .
J gene: TRBJ2-7
clone size: .
V gene: TRBV28
CDR3 protein: CASRRSTRSYEQYF
CDR3 DNA: TGTGCCAGCAGACGCTCGACTAGGTCCTACGAGCAGTACTTC

D gene: TRBD2
J gene: TRBJ2-5
clone size: .
V gene: TRBV2
CDR3 protein: CASSVTQGGGRKTQYF
CDR3 DNA: TGTGCCAGCAGTGTTACCCAGGGCGGGGGGAGAAAGACCCAGTACTTC

D gene: .
J gene: TRBJ2-2
clone size: .
V gene: TRBV11-2
CDR3 protein: CASRIIGTGELFF
CDR3 DNA: TGTGCCAGCAGAATCATCGGCACCGGGGAGCTGTTTTTT

D gene: .
J gene: TRBJ2-7
clone size: .
V gene: TRBV5-4
CDR3 protein: CASSLWLGHEQYF
CDR3 DNA: TGTGCCAGCAGCTTATGGTTAGGGCACGAGCAGTACTTC

D gene: .
J gene: TRBJ1-1
clone size: .
V gene: TRBV15
CDR3 protein: CATSRRRDTEAFF
CDR3 DNA: TGTGCCACCAGCCGCCGCCGGGACACTGAAGCTTTCTTT

D gene: .
J gene: TRBJ2-1
clone size: .
V gene: TRBV11-3
CDR3 protein: CASSLGAHNEQFF
CDR3 DNA: TGTGCCAGCAGCCTAGGGGCCCACAATGAGCAGTTCTTC

D gene: .
J gene: TRBJ2-7
clone size: .
V gene: TRBV6-1
CDR3 protein: CASSEVQAGSSYEQYF
CDR3 DNA: TGTGCCAGCAGTGAAGTTCAAGCGGGCAGCTCCTACGAGCAGTACTTC

D gene: .
J gene: TRBJ1-2
clone size: .
V gene: TRBV27
CDR3 protein: CASSSTGRPSTF
CDR3 DNA: TGTGCCAGCAGTTCCACGGGACGGCCTTCTACCTTC

D gene: .
J gene: TRBJ1-4
clone size: once
V gene: TRBV7-9
CDR3 protein: CASSVPDPSEKLFF
CDR3 DNA: TGTGCCAGCAGCGTCCCCGACCCGTCCGAAAAACTGTTTTTT

D gene: TRBD2
J gene: TRBJ2-3
clone size: .
V gene: TRBV9
CDR3 protein: CASSAQRGGSTDTQYF
CDR3 DNA: TGTGCCAGCAGCGCCCAGCGGGGGGGAAGCACAGATACGCAGTATTTT

D gene: .
J gene: TRBJ2-5
clone size: .
V gene: TRBV6-1
CDR3 protein: CASSEGAGSQETQYF
CDR3 DNA: TGTGCCAGCAGTGAAGGGGCAGGATCTCAAGAGACCCAGTACTTC

D gene: TRBD1
J gene: TRBJ1-1
clone size: .
V gene: TRBV6-5
CDR3 protein: CASSQQGENTEAFF
CDR3 DNA: TGTGCCAGCAGTCAACAGGGGGAAAACACTGAAGCTTTCTTT

D gene: .
J gene: TRBJ2-7
clone size: .
V gene: TRBV13
CDR3 protein: CASSLGRSTYEQYF
CDR3 DNA: TGTGCCAGCAGCTTGGGAAGGTCCACCTACGAGCAGTACTTC

D gene: .
J gene: TRBJ1-5
clone size: .
V gene: TRBV28
CDR3 protein: CASTLVGVNQPQHF
CDR3 DNA: TGTGCCAGCACCCTCGTAGGGGTCAATCAGCCCCAGCATTTT

D gene: .
J gene: TRBJ2-7
clone size: .
V gene: TRBV7-2
CDR3 protein: CASSLRNNYEQYF
CDR3 DNA: TGTGCCAGCAGCTTAAGAAATAACTACGAGCAGTACTTC

D gene: .
J gene: TRBJ2-6
clone size: few
V gene: TRBV6-6
CDR3 protein: CASSYRNSGANVLTF
CDR3 DNA: TGTGCCAGCAGTTACAGGAACTCTGGGGCCAACGTCCTGACTTTC

D gene: .
J gene: TRBJ2-3
clone size: .
V gene: TRBV19
CDR3 protein: CASSGRALYTDTQYF
CDR3 DNA: TGTGCCAGTAGTGGCAGGGCTCTCTACACAGATACGCAGTATTTT

D gene: .
J gene: TRBJ2-5
clone size: .
V gene: TRBV4-2
CDR3 protein: CASSQDLASWETQYF
CDR3 DNA: TGTGCCAGCAGCCAAGATTTGGCTTCCTGGGAGACCCAGTACTTC

D gene: .
J gene: TRBJ2-7
clone size: .
V gene: TRBV27
CDR3 protein: CASSPSGGETPYEQYF
CDR3 DNA: TGTGCCAGCAGCCCAAGCGGTGGGGAGACGCCCTACGAGCAGTACTTC

D gene: .
J gene: TRBJ2-2
clone size: once
V gene: TRBV27
CDR3 protein: CASGTAGNTGELFF
CDR3 DNA: TGTGCCAGCGGAACGGCAGGGAACACCGGGGAGCTGTTTTTT

D gene: TRBD1
J gene: TRBJ2-1
clone size: .
V gene: TRBV5-6
CDR3 protein: CASSRDSYNEQFF
CDR3 DNA: TGTGCCAGCAGCCGGGACAGCTACAATGAGCAGTTCTTC

D gene: .
J gene: TRBJ2-7
clone size: .
V gene: TRBV7-9
CDR3 protein: CASSLDVEGWPEQYF
CDR3 DNA: TGTGCCAGCAGCTTAGATGTGGAGGGATGGCCCGAGCAGTACTTC

D gene: TRBD1
J gene: TRBJ1-2
clone size: .
V gene: TRBV5-5
CDR3 protein: CASSLVGRGKQNYGYTF
CDR3 DNA: TGTGCCAGCAGCTTGGTCGGCAGGGGGAAACAAAACTATGGCTACACCTTC

D gene: .
J gene: TRBJ2-2
clone size: .
V gene: TRBV5-1
CDR3 protein: CASSLNTGELFF
CDR3 DNA: TGCGCCAGCAGCCTAAACACCGGGGAGCTGTTTTTT

D gene: TRBD1
J gene: TRBJ2-2
clone size: .
V gene: TRBV6-5
CDR3 protein: CASSYSTGEGTGELFF
CDR3 DNA: TGTGCCAGCAGTTACTCTACAGGGGAAGGCACCGGGGAGCTGTTTTTT

D gene: TRBD2
J gene: TRBJ2-1
clone size: once
V gene: TRBV7-8
CDR3 protein: CASSLVAGEGYNEQFF
CDR3 DNA: TGTGCCAGCAGCTTAGTCGCGGGAGAGGGCTACAATGAGCAGTTCTTC